The clone carrying this T cell receptor (beta chain) was seen repeatedly, ten times or more. This sample is part of a study of T cells in Graves' hyperthyroidism and ophthalmopathy. Germline V gene lookup returns CDR1 SNHLY and CDR2 FYNNEI. This CDR3 comprises 12 residues. V dropped 5 bases and J dropped 7 bases, with 10 bases sitting between them. Amplification targeted TCR beta CDR3 regions from RNA transcripts. RT-PCR in the first round (using the HTBI primer set) targeted the TCR CDR3. One entry per CDR3 protein, called by TCRdb with MiXCR from the multiplex PCR reads. The sample lists around 290,000 distinct CDR3 sequences, roughly 13% seen once, with roughly 7.9% in the top ten.

Sequencing was carried out using blood. The sequence was obtained from a middle-aged woman with Graves' hyperthyroidism. This chain connects TRBV2 to TRBJ2-3; D unresolved. The CDR3 bases are TGTGCCAGCAGTCAAGACTCAAATACGCAGTATTTT. Its protein is CASSQDSNTQYF.